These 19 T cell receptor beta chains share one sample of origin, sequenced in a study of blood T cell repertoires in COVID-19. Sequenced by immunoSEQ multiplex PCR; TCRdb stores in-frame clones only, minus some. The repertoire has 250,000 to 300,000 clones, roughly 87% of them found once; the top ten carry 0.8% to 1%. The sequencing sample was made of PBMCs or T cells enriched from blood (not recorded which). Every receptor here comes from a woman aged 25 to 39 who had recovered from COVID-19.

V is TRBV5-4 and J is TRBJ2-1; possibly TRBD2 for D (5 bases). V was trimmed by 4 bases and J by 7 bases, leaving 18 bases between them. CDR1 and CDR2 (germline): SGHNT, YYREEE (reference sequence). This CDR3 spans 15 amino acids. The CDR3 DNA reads TGTGCCAGCAGCGACGGACCTTTGGGAGTTAATGAGCAGTTCTTC. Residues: CASSDGPLGVNEQFF.

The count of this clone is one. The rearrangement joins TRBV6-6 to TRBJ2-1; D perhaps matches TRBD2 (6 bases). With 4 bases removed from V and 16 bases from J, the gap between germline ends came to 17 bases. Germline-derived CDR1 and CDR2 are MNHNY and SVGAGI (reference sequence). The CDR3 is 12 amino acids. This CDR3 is CASSSPSGGCFF. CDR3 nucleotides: TGTGCCAGCAGTTCCCCGTCCGGGGGTTGTTTCTTC.

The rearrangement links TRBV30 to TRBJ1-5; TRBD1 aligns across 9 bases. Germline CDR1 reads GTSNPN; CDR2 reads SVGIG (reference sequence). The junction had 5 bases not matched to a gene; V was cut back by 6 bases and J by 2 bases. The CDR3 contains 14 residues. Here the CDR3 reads CACRTGEGNQPQHF. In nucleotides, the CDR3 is TGTGCCTGCCGGACAGGGGAAGGCAATCAGCCCCAGCATTTT. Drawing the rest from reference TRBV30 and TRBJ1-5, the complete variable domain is SQTIHQWPATLVQPVGSPLSLECTVEGTSNPNLYWYRQAAGRGLQLLFYSVGIGQISSEVPQNLSASRPQDRQFILSSKKLLLSDSGFYLCACRTGEGNQPQHFGDGTRLSIL.

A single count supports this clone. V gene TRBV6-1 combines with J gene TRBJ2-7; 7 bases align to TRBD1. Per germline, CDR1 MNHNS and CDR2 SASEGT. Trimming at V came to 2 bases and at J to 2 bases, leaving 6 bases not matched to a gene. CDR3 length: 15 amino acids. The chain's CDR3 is CASSEYSGGPYEQYF. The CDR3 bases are TGTGCCAGCAGTGAATACTCAGGGGGACCCTACGAGCAGTACTTC.

The CDR3: CASSPRTGLTYEQYF. The DNA for the CDR3 is TGTGCCAGCAGTCCTAGGACAGGGTTGACCTACGAGCAGTACTTC. J is TRBJ2-7 and V is TRBV27, with 8 bases fitting TRBD1. The CDR3 contains 15 residues. Germline V lookup: CDR1 MNHEY, CDR2 SMNVEV (reference sequence). Germline trimming cut 5 bases from V and 2 bases from J; bases unmatched to any gene: 8.

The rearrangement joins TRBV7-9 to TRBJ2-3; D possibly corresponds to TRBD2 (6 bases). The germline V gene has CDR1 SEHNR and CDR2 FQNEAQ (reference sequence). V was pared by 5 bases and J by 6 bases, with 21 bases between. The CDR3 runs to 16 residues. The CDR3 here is CASSLSAGKWMDTQYF. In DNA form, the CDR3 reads TGTGCCAGCAGCCTATCGGCGGGGAAATGGATGGATACGCAGTATTTT.

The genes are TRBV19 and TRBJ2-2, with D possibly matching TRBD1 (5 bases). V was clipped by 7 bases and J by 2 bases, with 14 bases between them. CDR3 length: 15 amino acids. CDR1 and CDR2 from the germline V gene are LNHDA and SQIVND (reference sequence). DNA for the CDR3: TGTGCCAGTAAAACTATAGACAGAAACACCGGGGAGCTGTTTTTT. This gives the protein CASKTIDRNTGELFF.

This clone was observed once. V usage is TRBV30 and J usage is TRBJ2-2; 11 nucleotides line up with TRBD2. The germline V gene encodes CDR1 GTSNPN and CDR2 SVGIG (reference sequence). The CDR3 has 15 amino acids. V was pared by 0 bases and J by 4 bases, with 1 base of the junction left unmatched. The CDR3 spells CAWSVLAGGTGELFF. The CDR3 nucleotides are TGTGCCTGGAGTGTGCTAGCGGGAGGCACCGGGGAGCTGTTTTTT.

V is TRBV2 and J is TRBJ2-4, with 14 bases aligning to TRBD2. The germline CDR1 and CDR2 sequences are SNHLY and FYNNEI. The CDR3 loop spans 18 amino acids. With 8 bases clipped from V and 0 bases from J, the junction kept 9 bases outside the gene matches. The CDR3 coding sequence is TGTGCCAGCGGGTACGGGACTAGCGGGAGAATAGCCAAAAACATTCAGTACTTC. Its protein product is CASGYGTSGRIAKNIQYF.

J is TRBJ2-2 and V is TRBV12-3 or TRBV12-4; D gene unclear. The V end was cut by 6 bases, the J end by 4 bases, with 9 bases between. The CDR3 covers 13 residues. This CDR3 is CASRELSTGELFF. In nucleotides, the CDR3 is TGTGCCAGCAGGGAGTTAAGCACCGGGGAGCTGTTTTTT.

In nucleotides, the CDR3 is TGTGCCAGTAGCCTTAATACGGCGGGACTAGCGTTAAAAAATGAGCAGTTCTTC. Amino acids: CASSLNTAGLALKNEQFF. This chain joins TRBV19 and TRBJ2-1, with 10 bases aligning to TRBD2. The CDR3 sequence is 18 residues long. V trimming: 6 bases; J trimming: 7 bases; junction bases outside the gene matches: 18. CDR1 and CDR2 (germline): LNHDA, SQIVND (reference sequence).

The CDR3 coding sequence is TGTGCCAGTAGTACCAGGACAGTAAATAACTATGGCTACACCTTC. This translates into CASSTRTVNNYGYTF. The chain recombines TRBV19 with TRBJ1-2; a weak D match, TRBD1 (6 bases). The CDR3 sequence is 15 residues long. Per the germline V gene, CDR1 is LNHDA and CDR2 is SQIVND (reference sequence). V was shortened by 4 bases and J by 1 base, with 13 bases between the two germline ends.

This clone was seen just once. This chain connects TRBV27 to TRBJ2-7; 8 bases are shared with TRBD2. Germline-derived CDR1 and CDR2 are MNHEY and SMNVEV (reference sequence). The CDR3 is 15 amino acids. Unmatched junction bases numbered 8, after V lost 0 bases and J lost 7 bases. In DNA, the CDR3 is TGTGCCAGCAGTTTATCAGCGGGAGCGAGACTGGAGCAGTACTTC. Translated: CASSLSAGARLEQYF.

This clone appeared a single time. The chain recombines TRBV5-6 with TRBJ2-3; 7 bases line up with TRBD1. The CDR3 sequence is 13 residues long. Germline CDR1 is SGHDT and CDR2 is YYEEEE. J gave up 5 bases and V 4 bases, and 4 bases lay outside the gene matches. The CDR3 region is CASSQQGKDTQYF. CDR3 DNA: TGTGCCAGCAGCCAACAGGGGAAAGATACGCAGTATTTT.

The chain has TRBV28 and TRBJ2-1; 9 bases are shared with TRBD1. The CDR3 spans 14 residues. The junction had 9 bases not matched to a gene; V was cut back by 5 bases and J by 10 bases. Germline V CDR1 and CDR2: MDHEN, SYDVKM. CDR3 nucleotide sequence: TGTGCCAGCAGTAGAAACAGGGGGCAGGACGAGCAGTTCTTC. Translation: CASSRNRGQDEQFF.

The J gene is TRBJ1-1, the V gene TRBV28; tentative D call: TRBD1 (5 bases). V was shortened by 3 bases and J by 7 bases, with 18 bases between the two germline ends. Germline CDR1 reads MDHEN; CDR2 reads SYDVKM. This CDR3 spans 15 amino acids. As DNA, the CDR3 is TGTGCCAGCAGTTTTCTCGGGGCGGGGACGATTGAAGCTTTCTTT. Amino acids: CASSFLGAGTIEAFF.

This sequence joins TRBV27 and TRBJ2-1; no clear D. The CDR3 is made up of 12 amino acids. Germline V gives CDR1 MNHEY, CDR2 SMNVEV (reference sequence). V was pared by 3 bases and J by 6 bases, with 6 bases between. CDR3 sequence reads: CASSFPGNEQFF. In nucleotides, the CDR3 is TGTGCCAGCAGTTTCCCGGGCAATGAGCAGTTCTTC.

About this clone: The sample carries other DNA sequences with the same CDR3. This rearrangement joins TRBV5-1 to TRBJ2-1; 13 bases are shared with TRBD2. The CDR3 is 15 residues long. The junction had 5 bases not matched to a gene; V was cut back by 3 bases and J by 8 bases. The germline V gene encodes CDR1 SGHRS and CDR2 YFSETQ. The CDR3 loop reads CASSSGLAGVDEQFF. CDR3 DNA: TGCGCCAGCAGCTCCGGACTAGCGGGAGTGGATGAGCAGTTCTTC.

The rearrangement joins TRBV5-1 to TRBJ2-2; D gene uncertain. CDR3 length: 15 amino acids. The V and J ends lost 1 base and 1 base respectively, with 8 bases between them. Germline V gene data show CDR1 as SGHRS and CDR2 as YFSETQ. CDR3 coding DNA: TGCGCCAGCAGCTTGAGGCCAGGGAACACCGGGGAGCTGTTTTTT. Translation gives CASSLRPGNTGELFF.